One TCR beta chain is described in this entry. Sample donors were healthy Caucasian individuals that came from Russia, aged roughly 6 to 100. They isolated at least 7 million PBMCs from each sample. The second PCR ran roughly 6 to 12 cycles with a sample-barcoded 5' primer and J-beta primers. A tag from a template-switch adaptor with 12 random nucleotides marked each cDNA molecule. Samples each returned at least 2.5 million CDR3-containing paired-end reads. MiXCR was run by TCRdb on the 5' RACE reads, yielding one entry per CDR3 protein. This table has approximately 1.5 million distinct CDR3 sequences, about 42% appearing once. The CDR3 sequence is 14 residues long. V trimming: 6 bases; J trimming: 2 bases; junction bases outside the gene matches: 4. This sample stems from a study of blood T cells in healthy people across ages.

The receptor's source is a woman in her late teens or twenties in good health. The sample was blood. V usage is TRBV12-3 or TRBV12-4 and J usage is TRBJ1-5; 7 bases line up with TRBD1. The CDR3 region is CASRTGDGNQPQHF. The CDR3 nucleotides are TGTGCCAGCAGAACAGGGGACGGCAATCAGCCCCAGCATTTT.